The next 21 T cell receptor beta chains were all read from a single sample in a study of blood T cell repertoires in COVID-19. TCRdb's copy holds only in-frame clones and misses some; the assay was immunoSEQ multiplex PCR. In the table there are under 150,000 clones, 80% to 90% of which are singletons. Sequenced input: peripheral blood. These receptors originate from a woman aged 45-65 years with acute or convalescent COVID-19.

This clone was detected only a few times. CDR3 bases: TGTGCCAGCTCAATTAGTCGACAGGGTCTAGAAGCTTTCTTT. Encoded protein: CASSISRQGLEAFF. V usage is TRBV18 and J usage is TRBJ1-1; 7 bases are a match to TRBD1. The CDR3 sequence is 14 residues long. Germline V gene lookup returns CDR1 KGHSH and CDR2 LQKENI. The J segment lost 8 bases and the V segment lost 5 bases, leaving 11 bases of the junction unmatched.

This clone was recorded a few times. The V and J genes are TRBV7-9 and TRBJ1-1; possibly TRBD1 for D (5 bases). The CDR3 extends over 15 amino acids. Germline-derived CDR1 and CDR2 are SEHNR and FQNEAQ (reference sequence). Trimming removed 5 bases from V and 0 bases from J, with 13 bases in between. CDR3: CASSPPGGVNTEAFF. As DNA, the CDR3 is TGTGCCAGCAGCCCCCCGGGGGGGGTGAACACTGAAGCTTTCTTT.

The rearrangement joins TRBV12-1 to TRBJ1-3. TRBV12-1 is a pseudogene. The CDR3 loop spans 14 amino acids. The CDR3, as DNA: TGTGCCAGCAGCTTAAGGAGTTATGGAAACACCATATATTTT. Translation gives CASSLRSYGNTIYF.

The chain combines TRBV19 with TRBJ2-7, with 9 bases identical to TRBD1. This CDR3 region has 13 residues. The germline V gene encodes CDR1 LNHDA and CDR2 SQIVND (reference sequence). Trimming at V came to 10 bases and at J to 3 bases, leaving 7 bases not matched to a gene. The DNA of the CDR3 is TGTGCCACCGGAGGGACAGGGAACTACGAGCAGTACTTC. It encodes CATGGTGNYEQYF.

CDR3 sequence (DNA): TGTGCCACCGAAGGACAGAGCTATGGCTACACCTTC. Encoded protein: CATEGQSYGYTF. The V and J genes are TRBV28 and TRBJ1-2; D is perhaps TRBD1 (6 bases). With 10 bases removed from V and 4 bases from J, the gap between germline ends came to 13 bases. Germline V gives CDR1 MDHEN, CDR2 SYDVKM. This CDR3 contains 12 residues.

The V call is TRBV5-1, the J call TRBJ1-2; the match to TRBD1 covers 9 bases. The V gene end was trimmed by 9 bases and the J gene end by 2 bases; junction bases not matched to a gene: 5. CDR3 length equals 13 residues. The germline CDR1 and CDR2 sequences are SGHRS and YFSETQ. The CDR3 loop reads CATPDRGNYGYTF. In nucleotides, the CDR3 is TGCGCCACCCCGGACAGGGGCAACTATGGCTACACCTTC.

This rearrangement joins TRBV7-9 to TRBJ2-3, with D unresolved. CDR1 SEHNR and CDR2 FQNEAQ come from the germline V gene (reference sequence). V dropped 6 bases and J dropped 4 bases, with 14 bases sitting between them. The CDR3 is 14 residues long. DNA of the CDR3: TGTGCCAGCAGGTCCTACCTAGAATCAGATACGCAGTATTTT. Its translation is CASRSYLESDTQYF.

V usage is TRBV19 and J usage is TRBJ2-1, with D possibly being TRBD1 (7 bases). The CDR3 loop spans 13 amino acids. Germline V gene sequence: CDR1 LNHDA, CDR2 SQIVND (reference sequence). The ends were cut back, 6 bases at V and 9 bases at J, with 15 bases in the middle. The CDR3 coding sequence is TGTGCCAGTAGGGCCCAGGGGGGAAGTGAGCAGTTCTTC. Protein sequence: CASRAQGGSEQFF. The variable domain in full, with the rest retrieved from reference TRBV19 and TRBJ2-1, is DGGITQSPKYLFRKEGQNVTLSCEQNLNHDAMYWYRQDPGQGLRLIYYSQIVNDFQKGDIAEGYSVSREKKESFPLTVTSAQKNPTAFYLCASRAQGGSEQFFGPGTRLTVL.

V and J are TRBV2 and TRBJ2-5; no clear D gene. V lost 3 bases and J lost 9, with 14 bases in between. This CDR3 has 13 residues. The germline gives CDR1 SNHLY, CDR2 FYNNEI. In nucleotides, the CDR3 is TGTGCCAGCAGTGACTTGGCCCACATGGCCCAGTACTTC. Translating gives CASSDLAHMAQYF.

The chain has TRBV19 and TRBJ2-7; 11 bases fit TRBD2. The germline gives CDR1 LNHDA, CDR2 SQIVND (reference sequence). The ends lost 0 bases at V and 2 bases at J; junction bases unmatched: 3. This CDR3 comprises 16 residues. CDR3 sequence reads: CASSIDLAGGPYEQYF. CDR3 nucleotide sequence: TGTGCCAGTAGTATAGATCTAGCGGGGGGACCCTACGAGCAGTACTTC.

The chain carries TRBV5-1 and TRBJ1-5, with TRBD1 matching over 11 bases. Unmatched junction bases numbered 3, after V lost 2 bases and J lost 5 bases. The CDR3 consists of 15 residues. Germline CDR1 SGHRS, CDR2 YFSETQ. The CDR3 DNA follows: TGCGCCAGCAGCTTATCGGGACAGGGGGATCAGCCCCAGCATTTT. Protein: CASSLSGQGDQPQHF.

The chain recombines TRBV24-1 with TRBJ2-3, with TRBD1 identical over 9 bases. The CDR3 loop spans 16 amino acids. Unmatched junction bases numbered 4, after V lost 1 base and J lost 3 bases. CDR1 and CDR2 (germline): KGHDR, SFDVKD. The CDR3 DNA reads as TGTGCCACCAGTGATTTTGGGACAGGGATGACAGATACGCAGTATTTT. This encodes CATSDFGTGMTDTQYF.

This chain joins TRBV19 and TRBJ2-7; the match to TRBD2 covers 9 bases. CDR3 size: 15 residues. Per germline, CDR1 LNHDA and CDR2 SQIVND (reference sequence). With 9 bases clipped from V and 3 bases from J, the junction kept 12 bases outside the gene matches. The CDR3 sequence: CARGLEREVGYEQYF. In nucleotides, the CDR3 is TGTGCCAGGGGACTTGAGCGGGAGGTCGGCTACGAGCAGTACTTC.

The chain recombines TRBV7-6 with TRBJ2-2; D gene unclear. The CDR3 has 14 residues. V lost 2 bases to trimming and J lost 5 bases, with 9 bases between them. The germline V gene has CDR1 SGHVS and CDR2 FNYEAQ. The CDR3 DNA follows: TGTGCCAGCAGCTTAAGTGGCGGTACCGGGGAGCTGTTTTTT. Translated: CASSLSGGTGELFF.

V usage is TRBV3-1 (or the pseudogene TRBV3-2) and J usage is TRBJ2-1; a weak D match, TRBD2 (7 bases). V gave up 3 bases and J gave up 0 bases, with 9 bases separating them. CDR1 is LGHDT and CDR2 is YNNKEL in the germline V gene (reference sequence). This CDR3 has 15 residues. The chain's CDR3 is CASSHRGGSYNEQFF. The CDR3 DNA follows: TGTGCCAGCAGCCATAGGGGGGGCTCCTACAATGAGCAGTTCTTC.

This clone was counted between two and nine times. The chain recombines TRBV6-5 with TRBJ2-7; 8 nucleotides align to TRBD1. The CDR3 totals 14 residues. From germline, CDR1 is MNHEY and CDR2 SVGAGI. V was clipped by 6 bases and J by 5 bases; unmatched bases: 9. This CDR3 reads CASSPGRGLNEQYF. In DNA form, the CDR3 reads TGTGCCAGCAGCCCCGGCAGGGGGCTGAACGAGCAGTACTTC.

The genes are TRBV6-2 or TRBV6-3 and TRBJ1-1; 7 positions match TRBD1. The trim removed 5 bases at V and 4 bases at J, leaving 13 bases unmatched. This CDR3 has 16 amino acids. From germline, CDR1 is MNHEY and CDR2 SVGEGT. The CDR3 here is CASSDRAHGMGTEAFF. The CDR3 region has the DNA TGTGCCAGCAGTGACAGGGCCCATGGAATGGGCACTGAAGCTTTCTTT.

The chain has TRBV7-3 and TRBJ1-1; 7 bases fit TRBD1. CDR3 size: 15 residues. The V and J ends lost 2 bases and 8 bases, in that order; junction bases with no gene match: 11. The germline gives CDR1 SGHTA, CDR2 FQGTGA. CDR3 in amino acids: CASSLGMYRGEEAFF. The DNA for the CDR3 is TGTGCCAGCAGCTTAGGAATGTACAGGGGCGAAGAAGCTTTCTTT. The full variable domain, completed using reference TRBV7-3 and TRBJ1-1, is GAGVSQTPSNKVTEKGKYVELRCDPISGHTALYWYRQSLGQGPEFLIYFQGTGAADDSGLPNDRFFAVRPEGSVSTLKIQRTERGDSAVYLCASSLGMYRGEEAFFGQGTRLTVV.

The chain combines TRBV7-8 with TRBJ1-4; D call uncertain. Germline CDR1 is SGHVS and CDR2 is FQNEAQ. V was shortened by 2 bases and J by 5 bases, with 9 bases between the two germline ends. The CDR3 covers 14 residues. CDR3 nucleotide sequence: TGTGCCAGCAGCTTAAATGGCAGGAATGAAAAACTGTTTTTT. It encodes CASSLNGRNEKLFF.

The CDR3 region has the DNA TGTGCCATCAAAGGCGGGAGCTTATACAATGAGCAGTTCTTC. Amino acid sequence: CAIKGGSLYNEQFF. The chain carries TRBV10-3 and TRBJ2-1, with 7 bases lining up with TRBD2. The V gene's germline CDR1 is ENHRY and CDR2 SYGVKD. V was pared by 7 bases and J by 4 bases, with 7 bases of the junction left unmatched. The CDR3 is 14 amino acids.

This clone came up once. The J gene is TRBJ1-2, the V gene TRBV11-2; TRBD1 matches 7 bases. The V gene's germline CDR1 is SGHAT and CDR2 FQNNGV. This CDR3 spans 14 amino acids. V was clipped by 3 bases and J by 4 bases; unmatched bases: 5. CDR3 nucleotide sequence: TGTGCCAGCAGCTTCACCGGGACAGCCTATGGCTACACCTTC. Protein sequence: CASSFTGTAYGYTF.